The clone carrying this TCR beta chain has a count of ten or more. Its target is not known. This record comes from a study of glioma-infiltrating T cells. Study-wide points: Non-neoplastic patients had below-expected tissue-blood divergence, while all gliomas exceeded expectation. Very few CDR3 sequences were shared between tissue and blood.

The germline V and J ends were trimmed by 7 bases and 7 bases, with 11 bases remaining between them. The germline CDR1 and CDR2 sequences are MDHEN and SYDVKM. The CDR3 is 12 amino acids. Using RNA template, CDR3s of TCR alpha and beta were amplified with iRepertoire arm-PCR. Tissue mRNA or PBMC total RNA, 100-400 ng, went into one-step reverse transcription and amplification. TCRdb called the multiplex PCR reads again in MiXCR, with one record for every CDR3 protein. The sample comprises approximately 120,000 distinct CDR3 sequences, 23% of which are singletons, and approximately 16% rests with the top ten.

The sample was glioma tissue, nonneoplastic brain tissue, or PBMCs (not recorded which). The chain employs TRBV28 and TRBJ2-1; no reliable D call. The clonotype originates from a human donor with low-grade glioma or glioblastoma, undergoing nonglioma brain surgery, or in good health (not recorded which). Here the CDR3 reads CASISTFNEQFF. The DNA for the CDR3 is TGTGCCAGCATCTCGACGTTTAATGAGCAGTTCTTC. The full variable domain, completed using reference TRBV28 and TRBJ2-1, is DVKVTQSSRYLVKRTGEKVFLECVQDMDHENMFWYRQDPGLGLRLIYFSYDVKMKEKGDIPEGYSVSREKKERFSLILESASTNQTSMYLCASISTFNEQFFGPGTRLTVL.